The 16 T cell receptor beta chains presented below share a single source sample, sequenced in a study of T cell responses to AZD1222 COVID-19 vaccine (dated by TCRdb to the early 2020s). The sample's time point label is to be understood as: baseline before first vaccination. The method was the immunoSEQ multiplex PCR assay. Held by TCRdb, this immuneACCESS table contains in-frame sequences only and omits some clones. Under half of the omission traces to an unresolved V gene where checked; the cause of the rest is unknown. The sample table lists tens of thousands of clones, approximately 83% of them with a count of one. The ten largest clonotypes hold about an eighth of the sample. The input for sequencing was peripheral blood, taken on day 0 of AZD1222 vaccination. The receptors come from an adult in good health.

The genes are TRBV3-1 (or the pseudogene TRBV3-2) and TRBJ1-1; D gene uncertain. The germline V gene encodes CDR1 LGHDT and CDR2 YNNKEL (reference sequence). The CDR3 length is 14 residues. Trimming removed 1 base from V and 5 bases from J, with 11 bases in between. CDR3 sequence: CASSQAEGVTEAFF. CDR3 DNA: TGTGCCAGCAGCCAAGCGGAGGGAGTGACTGAAGCTTTCTTT.

This clone appeared a few times. The chain couples TRBV19 to TRBJ1-5, with 8 nucleotides matching TRBD1. The CDR3 is 14 residues long. Trimming removed 7 bases from V and 3 bases from J; junction bases left unmatched: 5. CDR1 and CDR2 (germline): LNHDA, SQIVND (reference sequence). For the CDR3, the DNA is TGTGCCAGTAATCACAGGGGGTACAATCAGCCCCAGCATTTT. Protein sequence: CASNHRGYNQPQHF.

This chain uses TRBV9 with TRBJ1-1, with D possibly TRBD1 on 5 matching bases. The germline V gene has CDR1 SGDLS and CDR2 YYNGEE. This CDR3 region has 16 residues. The V end lost 4 bases, the J end lost 1 base, and 17 bases lay between the germline ends. CDR3 in amino acids: CASSPRGDGANTEAFF. As DNA, the CDR3 is TGTGCCAGCAGCCCCCGGGGGGACGGCGCGAACACTGAAGCTTTCTTT.

This rearrangement joins TRBV7-9 to TRBJ1-1; tentative D call: TRBD1 (5 bases). Germline V gene sequence: CDR1 SEHNR, CDR2 FQNEAQ (reference sequence). The CDR3 runs to 12 residues. V was clipped by 5 bases and J by 8 bases, with 12 bases between them. The CDR3 reads CASSPTGREAFF. Here the CDR3 DNA reads TGTGCCAGCAGCCCAACGGGACGCGAAGCTTTCTTT.

The rearrangement uses TRBV7-9 and TRBJ2-7; tentative D call: TRBD1 (6 bases). Germline CDR1 is SEHNR and CDR2 is FQNEAQ (reference sequence). CDR3 length: 16 residues. Trimming left V 4 bases short and J 1 base short, with 17 bases between. This CDR3 is CASSSSRDTQSYEQYF. The CDR3, as DNA: TGTGCCAGCAGCTCAAGCCGGGACACCCAATCCTACGAGCAGTACTTC.

This chain uses TRBV9 with TRBJ1-3; the match to TRBD1 covers 7 bases. The CDR3 covers 14 residues. The trim removed 4 bases at V and 8 bases at J, leaving 9 bases unmatched. Germline V CDR1 and CDR2: SGDLS, YYNGEE. Here the CDR3 reads CASSPTGEGDTIYF. The CDR3, as DNA: TGTGCCAGCAGCCCCACAGGGGAGGGTGACACCATATATTTT.

The rearrangement joins TRBV27 to TRBJ1-2; D gene ambiguous. CDR1 MNHEY and CDR2 SMNVEV come from the germline V gene (reference sequence). V shed 7 bases and J shed 0 bases, with 15 bases lying between them. CDR3 size: 15 residues. The CDR3 DNA sequence: TGTGCCAGCAAAAAAACCACGGGGTCTAACTATGGCTACACCTTC. Its protein is CASKKTTGSNYGYTF.

With regard to this clone: Distinct nucleotide sequences in the sample also encode this CDR3. This rearrangement joins TRBV29-1 to TRBJ1-5; tentatively, D is TRBD1 (6 bases). This CDR3 spans 13 amino acids. CDR1 is SQVTM, CDR2 ANQGSEA, per germline. V shed 6 bases and J shed 0 bases, with 9 bases lying between them. This chain's CDR3 is CSVGGYSNQPQHF. CDR3 nucleotides: TGCAGCGTGGGGGGCTATAGCAATCAGCCCCAGCATTTT.

The chain has TRBV19 and TRBJ1-2, with TRBD1 as a possible D gene (5 bases). Germline V gene sequence: CDR1 LNHDA, CDR2 SQIVND (reference sequence). V was pared by 5 bases and J by 7 bases, with 20 bases between. The CDR3 is made up of 15 amino acids. The CDR3 loop reads CASSPTRDFTSGYTF. The CDR3 bases are TGTGCCAGTAGTCCCACCCGGGACTTCACGAGTGGCTACACCTTC.

The rearrangement uses TRBV14 and TRBJ2-7, with D possibly matching TRBD2 (6 bases). Trimming took 3 bases from V and 3 from J, leaving 9 bases between them. Looked up from germline, CDR1 is SGHDN and CDR2 is FVKESK. The CDR3 is 13 residues long. The CDR3 DNA reads TGTGCCAGCAGCCACCTTAGCGGCTACGAGCAGTACTTC. Translation gives CASSHLSGYEQYF.

The sample holds one count of this clone. J is TRBJ2-5 and V is TRBV6-5, with D uncertain. Trimming took 6 bases from V and 5 from J, leaving 10 bases between them. The CDR3 covers 12 residues. Germline CDR1 reads MNHEY; CDR2 reads SVGAGI. DNA for the CDR3: TGTGCCAGCAGCTCCAGTGGGGAGACCCAGTACTTC. Translation: CASSSSGETQYF.

The rearrangement links TRBV10-3 to TRBJ2-3; 12 bases are shared with TRBD2. The CDR3 has 17 amino acids. The germline V gene encodes CDR1 ENHRY and CDR2 SYGVKD. With 4 bases clipped from V and 5 bases from J, the junction kept 10 bases outside the gene matches. The DNA of the CDR3 is TGTGCCATCAGTGTCGAGGGGTTGACTAGCGGGGGAGATACGCAGTATTTT. It specifies CAISVEGLTSGGDTQYF.

J is TRBJ1-2 and V is TRBV6-5; unclear D gene. CDR1 and CDR2 (germline): MNHEY, SVGAGI. V lost 6 bases and J 0 bases, leaving 14 bases between the germline ends. The CDR3 consists of 15 residues. The DNA for the CDR3 is TGTGCCAGCAGCCGGGAATCCCAAGCTAACTATGGCTACACCTTC. This codes for CASSRESQANYGYTF.

There are a few counts of this clone. The chain uses TRBV19 and TRBJ1-2; D is perhaps TRBD1 (5 bases). CDR3 length: 12 residues. Germline V CDR1 and CDR2: LNHDA, SQIVND (reference sequence). V lost 7 bases and J lost 3, with 9 bases in between. CDR3 sequence (DNA): TGTGCCAGTACCCAGGGATACTATGGCTACACCTTC. Its translation is CASTQGYYGYTF.

The chain couples TRBV6-2 or TRBV6-3 to TRBJ2-5, with 10 bases that match TRBD2. The ends lost 5 bases at V and 4 bases at J; junction bases unmatched: 10. This CDR3 spans 16 amino acids. Germline V CDR1 and CDR2: MNHEY, SVGEGT. The CDR3 DNA reads as TGTGCCAGCAGTCCCGGGGTAGCGGGGGGAATAGAGACCCAGTACTTC. Encoded protein: CASSPGVAGGIETQYF.

This chain uses TRBV6-5 with TRBJ1-6, with TRBD1 matching over 7 bases. Trimming at V came to 0 bases and at J to 7 bases, leaving 3 bases not matched to a gene. CDR1 and CDR2 (germline): MNHEY, SVGAGI. The CDR3 has 15 residues. CDR3 protein: CASSYSTGRNSPLHF. CDR3 nucleotides: TGTGCCAGCAGTTACTCGACAGGGAGGAATTCACCCCTCCACTTT.